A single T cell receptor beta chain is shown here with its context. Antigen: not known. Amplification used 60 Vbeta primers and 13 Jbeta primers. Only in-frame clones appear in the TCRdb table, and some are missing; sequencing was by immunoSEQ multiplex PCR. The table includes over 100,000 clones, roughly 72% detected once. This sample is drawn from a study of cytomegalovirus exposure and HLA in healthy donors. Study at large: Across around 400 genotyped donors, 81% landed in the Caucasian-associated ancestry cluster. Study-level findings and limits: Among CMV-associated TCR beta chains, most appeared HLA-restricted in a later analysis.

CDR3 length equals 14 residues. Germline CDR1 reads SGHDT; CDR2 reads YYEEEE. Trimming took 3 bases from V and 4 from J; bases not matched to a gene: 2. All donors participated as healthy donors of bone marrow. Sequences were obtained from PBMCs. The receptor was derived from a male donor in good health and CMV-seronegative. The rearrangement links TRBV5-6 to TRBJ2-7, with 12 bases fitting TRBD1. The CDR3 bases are TGTGCCAGCAGCTGGGGACAGGGGGCTTACGAGCAGTACTTC. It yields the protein CASSWGQGAYEQYF.